One and the same sample provided the 12 T cell receptor beta chains below, sequenced in a study of blood T cell repertoires in COVID-19. The method was immunoSEQ multiplex PCR; TCRdb's version includes in-frame clones alone and lacks a portion of them. The table records 110,000 to 150,000 clones, about four fifths of them present only once. Sequenced: peripheral blood. All receptors come from a human donor in a cohort sampled during active COVID-19.

The chain combines TRBV19 with TRBJ2-4; maybe TRBD2 (6 bases). This CDR3 has 14 residues. Trimming took off 2 bases at V and 5 bases at J, with 10 bases between the two ends. Germline V CDR1 and CDR2: LNHDA, SQIVND (reference sequence). The CDR3 DNA is TGTGCCAGTAGTATATCGGGGGATGAAAACATTCAGTACTTC. Its translation is CASSISGDENIQYF.

The rearrangement uses TRBV18 and TRBJ1-6, with 7 bases that match TRBD1. CDR1 KGHSH and CDR2 LQKENI come from the germline V gene. This CDR3 spans 15 amino acids. V shed 0 bases and J 7 bases; nucleotides not matched to a gene: 3. The CDR3: CASSPPGTVNSPLHF. The DNA for the CDR3 is TGTGCCAGCTCACCACCCGGGACAGTGAATTCACCCCTCCACTTT.

This chain uses TRBV7-2 with TRBJ1-1; tentative D call: TRBD1 (5 bases). V lost 0 bases to trimming and J lost 2 bases, with 7 bases between them. The CDR3 contains 14 residues. Germline CDR1 is SGHTA and CDR2 is FQGNSA. The chain's CDR3 is CASSLATGNTEAFF. The CDR3 DNA reads TGTGCCAGCAGCTTAGCCACAGGAAACACTGAAGCTTTCTTT.

J is TRBJ2-5 and V is TRBV6-5; possibly TRBD2 for D (5 bases). This CDR3 spans 13 amino acids. Trimming cost V 4 bases and J 5 bases, with 11 bases left between them. Germline CDR1 and CDR2: MNHEY and SVGAGI. The CDR3 protein is CASSLLGQETQYF. CDR3 DNA sequence: TGTGCCAGCAGTTTACTAGGGCAGGAGACCCAGTACTTC.

The chain employs TRBV18 and TRBJ1-1; D is possibly TRBD1 (5 bases). The germline V gene encodes CDR1 KGHSH and CDR2 LQKENI. The length of the CDR3 is 14 residues. V gave up 8 bases and J gave up 5 bases, with 18 bases separating them. In DNA, the CDR3 is TGTGCCAGCGACTCCGGGGGGAGTGGGACTGAAGCTTTCTTT. Amino acid sequence: CASDSGGSGTEAFF. The entire variable domain, with the rest obtained from reference TRBV18 and TRBJ1-1, is as follows: NAGVMQNPRHLVRRRGQEARLRCSPMKGHSHVYWYRQLPEEGLKFMVYLQKENIIDESGMPKERFSAEFPKEGPSILRIQQVVRGDSAAYFCASDSGGSGTEAFFGQGTRLTVV.

This sequence joins TRBV7-2 and TRBJ1-6; D is ambiguous. This CDR3 comprises 15 residues. The germline CDR1 and CDR2 sequences are SGHTA and FQGNSA. The V and J ends lost 5 bases and 5 bases respectively, with 13 bases between them. CDR3 loop: CASSPRHRDNSPLHF. The CDR3 DNA follows: TGTGCCAGCAGCCCCCGCCACAGAGATAATTCACCCCTCCACTTT.

The rearrangement uses TRBV2 and TRBJ1-1, with D possibly being TRBD1 (5 bases). Germline V lookup: CDR1 SNHLY, CDR2 FYNNEI. There are 13 residues in the CDR3. V was cut by 6 bases and J by 1 base, with 9 bases left in between. The DNA of the CDR3 is TGTGCCAGCAGGACAGAAGCGAACACTGAAGCTTTCTTT. Translated, it gives CASRTEANTEAFF.

The chain carries TRBV28 and TRBJ1-2; D may be TRBD1 (6 bases). This CDR3 is built from 14 residues. Germline V lookup: CDR1 MDHEN, CDR2 SYDVKM. Trimming took off 3 bases at V and 2 bases at J, with 10 bases between the two ends. The CDR3 reads CASSLGGGNYGYTF. CDR3 in DNA: TGTGCCAGCAGTTTGGGAGGGGGGAACTATGGCTACACCTTC.

This chain uses TRBV5-4 with TRBJ2-5; TRBD2 matches at 11 bases. Germline V gene sequence: CDR1 SGHNT, CDR2 YYREEE (reference sequence). The junction had 3 bases not matched to a gene; V was cut back by 0 bases and J by 2 bases. CDR3 size: 16 residues. CDR3 sequence (DNA): TGTGCCAGCAGCTTGGCTGTAGCGGGGGGGCAAGAGACCCAGTACTTC. This translates into CASSLAVAGGQETQYF.

This clone was seen a single time. As DNA, the CDR3 is TGTGCCAGCAGCAAGCTATCCGGGACAGGGGTGGACACCGGGGAGCTGTTTTTT. Its translation: CASSKLSGTGVDTGELFF. The chain recombines TRBV21-1 with TRBJ2-2; no DNA check was done on the table's D call, TRBD1. TRBV21-1 is deemed a pseudogene. This CDR3 is 18 amino acids long.

The rearrangement links TRBV6-5 to TRBJ1-1, with TRBD1 matching over 9 bases. The length of the CDR3 is 14 residues. Losses at the gene ends were 7 bases for V and 4 bases for J; bases not matched to a gene: 7. In germline, CDR1 is MNHEY, CDR2 SVGAGI. CDR3 in amino acids: CASIPGQGLTEAFF. The CDR3 DNA reads TGTGCCAGCATCCCGGGACAGGGTCTCACTGAAGCTTTCTTT.

The chain links TRBV28 to TRBJ2-3; 9 bases map to TRBD1. Germline CDR1 MDHEN, CDR2 SYDVKM. J gave up 5 bases and V 1 base, and 13 bases lay outside the gene matches. CDR3 length: 18 residues. DNA for the CDR3: TGTGCCAGCAGTTTATTGACCTACAGGGGGCAAAGTCAAGATACGCAGTATTTT. The encoded protein is CASSLLTYRGQSQDTQYF.